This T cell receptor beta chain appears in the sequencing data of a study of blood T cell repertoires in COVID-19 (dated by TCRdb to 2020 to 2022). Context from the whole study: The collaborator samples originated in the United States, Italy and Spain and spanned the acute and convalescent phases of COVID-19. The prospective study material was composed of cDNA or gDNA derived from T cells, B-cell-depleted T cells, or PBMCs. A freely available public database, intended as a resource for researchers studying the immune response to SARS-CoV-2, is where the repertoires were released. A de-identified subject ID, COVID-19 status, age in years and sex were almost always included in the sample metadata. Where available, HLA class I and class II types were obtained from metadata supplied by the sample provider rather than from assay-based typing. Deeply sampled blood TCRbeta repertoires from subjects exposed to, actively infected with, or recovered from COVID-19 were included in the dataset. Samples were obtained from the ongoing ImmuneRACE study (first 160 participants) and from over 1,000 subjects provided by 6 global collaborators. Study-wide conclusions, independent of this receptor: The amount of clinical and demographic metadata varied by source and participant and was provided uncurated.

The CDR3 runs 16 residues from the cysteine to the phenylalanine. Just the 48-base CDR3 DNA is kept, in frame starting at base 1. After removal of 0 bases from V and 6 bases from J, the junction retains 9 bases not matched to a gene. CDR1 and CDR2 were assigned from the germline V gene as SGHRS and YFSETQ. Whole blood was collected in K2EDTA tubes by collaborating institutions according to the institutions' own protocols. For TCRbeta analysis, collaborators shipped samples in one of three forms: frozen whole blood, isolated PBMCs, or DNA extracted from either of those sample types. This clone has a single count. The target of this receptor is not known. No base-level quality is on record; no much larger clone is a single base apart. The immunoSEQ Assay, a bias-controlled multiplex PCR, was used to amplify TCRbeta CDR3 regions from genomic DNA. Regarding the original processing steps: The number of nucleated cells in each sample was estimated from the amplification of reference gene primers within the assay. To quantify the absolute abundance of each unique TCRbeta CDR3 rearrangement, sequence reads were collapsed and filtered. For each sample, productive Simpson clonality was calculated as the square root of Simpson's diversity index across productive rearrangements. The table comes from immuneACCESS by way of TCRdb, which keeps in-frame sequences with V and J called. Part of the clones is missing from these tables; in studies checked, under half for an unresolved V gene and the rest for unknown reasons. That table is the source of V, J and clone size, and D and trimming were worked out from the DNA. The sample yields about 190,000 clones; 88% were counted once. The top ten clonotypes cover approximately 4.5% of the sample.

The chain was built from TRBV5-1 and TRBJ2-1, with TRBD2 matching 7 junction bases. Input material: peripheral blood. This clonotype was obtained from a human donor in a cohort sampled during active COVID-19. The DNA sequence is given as TGCGCCAGCAGCTTGGGTCCGGGGGGTACGTTCAATGAGCAGTTCTTC. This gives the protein CASSLGPGGTFNEQFF.